A selection of T cell receptor beta chains follows, all from one sample in a study of low-dose radiotherapy and immunotherapy resistance in tumors. One entry per CDR3 protein results from TCRdb running MiXCR on the reads. The sample has 55,000 to 70,000 distinct CDR3 sequences, under 30% seen once; the top ten hold around 5.7%. The material sequenced was PBMCs, taken before treatment. Receptor source: a male donor with prostate cancer. CDR3s include the opening cysteine and the closing phenylalanine or tryptophan. The order of the fields is D gene, clone size, V gene, J gene, CDR3 DNA, CDR3 protein. The D gene is left open where the match is weak. Some rows mark clone size as missing; the rest say once, few, many or name a class of expanded clone.

>TRBD1|NA|TRBV4-3|TRBJ2-7
TGCGCCAGCAGCCAAGATCGACAGGGGGTCCACTACGAGCAGTACTTC
CASSQDRQGVHYEQYF
>TRBD1|NA|TRBV7-9|TRBJ2-5
TGTGCCAGCAGCCCCGGGACAGCAGGAGAGACCCAGTACTTC
CASSPGTAGETQYF
>TRBD1|many|TRBV19|TRBJ1-1
TGTGCCAGTAGTCCCAGGGGGCCAGGGACGGGAGAGGCTTTCTTT
CASSPRGPGTGEAFF
>NA|NA|TRBV29-1|TRBJ2-5
TGCAGCGTTGAAGGACTGGACGGGGAGACCCAGTACTTC
CSVEGLDGETQYF
>NA|many|TRBV6-5|TRBJ1-4
TGTGCCAGCAGTCAAGGGACGGGTTTAGGAGGAGAAAAACTGTTTTTT
CASSQGTGLGGEKLFF
>TRBD1|many|TRBV4-1|TRBJ2-1
TGCGCCAGCAGCCAAGAGGCGGGACAGGGTAGGAATGAGCAGTTCTTC
CASSQEAGQGRNEQFF
>TRBD1|many|TRBV11-3|TRBJ2-3
TGTGCCAGCAGCTTAGAACAGGGGGGTACGCAGTATTTT
CASSLEQGGTQYF
>TRBD2|many|TRBV3-1|TRBJ2-3
TGTGCCAGCAGCCAAGAGCGAAGCGGGGGTGCAGATACGCAGTATTTT
CASSQERSGGADTQYF
>NA|few|TRBV12-3/TRBV12-4|TRBJ1-1
TGTGCCAGCAGGAACGGACAAGCCTTCACTGAAGCTTTCTTT
CASRNGQAFTEAFF
>TRBD2|many|TRBV7-2|TRBJ2-3
TGTGCCAGCAGCTCAGTAGCGGGACCACCCATAGATACGCAGTATTTT
CASSSVAGPPIDTQYF
>TRBD1|medium-sized|TRBV6-2/TRBV6-3|TRBJ1-5
TGTGCCAGCGGGGGAGACAGGGGTTACAATCAGCCCCAGCATTTT
CASGGDRGYNQPQHF
>TRBD1|many|TRBV10-3|TRBJ2-5
TGTGCCATCAGGGCCAGTGTTACAGGGGGCGGTGAGACCCAGTACTTC
CAIRASVTGGGETQYF
>NA|many|TRBV7-2|TRBJ2-1
TGTGCCAGCAGCCGAGGGGGGTCGTTGGGTTACAATGAGCAGTTCTTC
CASSRGGSLGYNEQFF
>TRBD2|NA|TRBV7-9|TRBJ2-3
TGTGCCAGCAGCTTTAGAGCGGGGGGCCTAAATACGCAGTATTTT
CASSFRAGGLNTQYF
>NA|many|TRBV28|TRBJ2-3
TGTGCCAGCAGTCAGTATAGCGGTCAATTCACAGATACGCAGTATTTT
CASSQYSGQFTDTQYF
>TRBD1|many|TRBV10-3|TRBJ1-4
TGTGCCATCGGGACAGGGGATAATGAAAAACTGTTTTTT
CAIGTGDNEKLFF
>TRBD2|many|TRBV12-3/TRBV12-4|TRBJ2-1
TGTGCCAGCACCCCGGGGACTAGCGGGAGGGTTAATGAGCAGTTCTTC
CASTPGTSGRVNEQFF